The next 23 T cell receptor delta chains were all read from a single sample in a study of gamma-delta chains in newborns, infants, children. TCRdb reanalysed the reads via CATT. The sample yields 6,900 or so delta-chain clones, 2.1% seen once. Sequencing was carried out using blood. Receptors were obtained from a child who was a newborn, infant or young child, either healthy, febrile or measles-vaccinated (not recorded which).

This clone was seen a few times. The TCRdb protein comes from a much larger clone and disagrees with this DNA's translation at residue 13, likely due to a read error; the protein given here is derived from the DNA. CDR3 amino acids: CACDTWAQEGTDRLIF. In DNA, the CDR3 is TGTGCCTGTGACACCTGGGCCCAAGAGGGCACCGATAGACTCATCTTT. This chain uses TRDV2 with TRDJ1; no reliable D call. The CDR3 sequence is 16 residues long. Germline CDR1 is GEAIGNYY and CDR2 is EKD.

The table lists this clone with a few counts. A much more abundant neighbour one base away suggests this may be a read error. The chain uses TRDV2 and TRDJ3; weak D call: TRDD3 (6 bases). The CDR3 totals 17 residues. V shed 3 bases and J shed 5 bases, with 16 bases lying between them. Looked up from germline, CDR1 is GEAIGNYY and CDR2 is EKD. The CDR3 DNA is TGTGCCTGTGACCTGACTACTGGGAACCGGGACACCCGACAGATGTTTTTC. Translation gives CACDLTTGNRDTRQMFF.

This clone was seen more than once but under ten times. This DNA translates differently at residue 3 from the TCRdb protein, which is that of a much larger clone; a read error is likely, and the protein shown is the DNA's own translation. The chain has TRDV2 and TRDJ3; 13 nucleotides align to TRDD3. The germline CDR1 and CDR2 sequences are GEAIGNYY and EKD. The CDR3 has 19 residues. The CDR3 region is CARDWGIRDSSWDTRQMFF. The DNA of the CDR3 is TGTGCCCGTGACTGGGGGATACGCGATAGCTCCTGGGACACCCGACAGATGTTTTTC.

This clone was observed a handful of times. Its ends do not fully match the called genes, so a read error is possible. The J gene is TRDJ3, the V gene TRDV2; 7 nucleotides agree with TRDD3. This CDR3 region has 20 residues. Germline CDR1 reads GEAIGNYY; CDR2 reads EKD. The CDR3: CACDPVGTGVSTWDTRQMFF. The DNA of the CDR3 is TGTGCCTGTGACCCCGTGGGTACTGGGGTCTCTACCTGGGACACCCGCCAGATGTTTTTC.

This clone is classed as medium-sized. This sequence joins TRDV1 and TRDJ1; 7 bases are shared with TRDD3. Unmatched junction bases numbered 16, after V lost 1 base and J lost 11 bases. The CDR3 is 16 residues long. The V gene's germline CDR1 is TSWWSYY and CDR2 QGS. The CDR3 DNA reads TGTGCTCTTGGGGAACAGGGGGGATCCGGGGAAGAAAGGCTCATCTTT. As protein: CALGEQGGSGEERLIF.

This clone was found a few times. A read error may account for a junction end that differs from germline. This sample includes further DNA sequences coding for the same CDR3. Here the CDR3 reads CACDVLGDTLTAQLFF. The CDR3 nucleotides are TGTGCCTGTGACGTACTGGGGGATACCTTGACAGCACAGCTCTTCTTT. J is TRDJ2 and V is TRDV2; TRDD3 matches at 12 bases. The germline gives CDR1 GEAIGNYY, CDR2 EKD. CDR3 length equals 16 residues.

This clone is deemed medium-sized (0.01 to 0.1%). Given a much more abundant clone one base away, this may be a read error. The chain couples TRDV2 to TRDJ3; the match to TRDD3 covers 9 bases. The CDR3 totals 19 residues. J was trimmed by 0 bases and V by 0 bases; bases with no gene match: 5. Per germline, CDR1 GEAIGNYY and CDR2 EKD. The CDR3: CACDTVLGESSWDTRQMFF. CDR3 DNA: TGTGCCTGTGACACCGTACTGGGGGAAAGCTCCTGGGACACCCGACAGATGTTTTTC.

For this clone: A much larger clone lies one base from this, so it may be a read error. This chain connects TRDV2 to TRDJ3, with 12 bases lining up with TRDD3. CDR1 GEAIGNYY and CDR2 EKD come from the germline V gene. The CDR3 length is 24 residues. The CDR3 region is CACDARYWGILHRLSSWYTRQMFF. CDR3 sequence (DNA): TGTGCCTGTGACGCGAGGTACTGGGGGATACTCCATCGATTAAGCTCCTGGTACACCCGACAGATGTTTTTC.

Sample share makes this clone medium-sized. Its ends do not fully match the called genes, so a read error is possible. The genes are TRDV2 and TRDJ2; 9 bases align to TRDD3. The germline gives CDR1 GEAIGNYY, CDR2 EKD. The CDR3 spans 16 residues. Here the CDR3 reads CAYDKMGDTLTAQLFF. The CDR3 DNA reads as TGTGCCTATGACAAAATGGGGGATACTTTGACAGCACAACTCTTCTTT.

V and J are TRDV1 and TRDJ1; 8 bases align to TRDD3. V gave up 4 bases and J gave up 2 bases; unmatched junction bases: 24. The germline CDR1 and CDR2 sequences are TSWWSYY and QGS. There are 21 residues in the CDR3. DNA for the CDR3: TGTGCTCTTGGGGTCCCCCCTGGGGCACTGGGGGGTACGGAGAGGACCGATAAACTCATCTTT. Translated: CALGVPPGALGGTERTDKLIF.

In its sample, this clone ranks as large. In the same sample, other DNA sequences code for this CDR3. This chain uses TRDV2 with TRDJ1; the match to TRDD3 covers 10 bases. Germline-derived CDR1 and CDR2 are GEAIGNYY and EKD. This CDR3 comprises 14 residues. J gave up 3 bases and V 0 bases, and 0 bases lay outside the gene matches. Written as DNA, the CDR3 is TGTGCCTGTGACACCTGGGGGATACCCGATAAACTCATCTTT. Translation gives CACDTWGIPDKLIF.

By share, this clone ranks as medium-sized. The same CDR3 arises from other DNA sequences in this sample as well. This chain links TRDV2 with TRDJ3; D is ambiguous. The CDR3 loop spans 16 amino acids. CDR1 and CDR2 (germline): GEAIGNYY, EKD. The V end lost 0 bases, the J end lost 0 bases, and 5 bases lay between the germline ends. The CDR3 nucleotides are TGTGCCTGTGACACCGCCAGCTCCTGGGACACCCGACAGATGTTTTTC. Its translation is CACDTASSWDTRQMFF.

This clone is deemed medium-sized. Other nucleotide sequences from this sample produce the same CDR3. V usage is TRDV2 and J usage is TRDJ3, with D possibly matching TRDD3 (6 bases). V lost 1 base and J lost 0, with 18 bases in between. The CDR3 consists of 20 residues. The germline V gene encodes CDR1 GEAIGNYY and CDR2 EKD. The CDR3 DNA reads as TGTGCCTGTGACACAGGATCGATACGCAGGAGCTCCTGGGACACCCGACAGATGTTTTTC. Translating it yields CACDTGSIRRSSWDTRQMFF.

This clone was seen a few times. The amino acid sequence in TCRdb belongs to a much larger clone and departs from this DNA's translation at residue 10, likely a sequencing read error; the sequence shown is translated from the DNA. The chain combines TRDV2 with TRDJ2; 13 positions match TRDD3. The CDR3 runs 15 residues. The germline V gene encodes CDR1 GEAIGNYY and CDR2 EKD. Trimming at V came to 3 bases and at J to 6 bases, leaving 3 bases not matched to a gene. The CDR3 spells CACDVLGDTAAQLFF. The CDR3 region has the DNA TGTGCCTGTGACGTACTGGGGGATACGGCAGCACAACTCTTCTTT.

A word on this clone: Just one base apart from a much larger clone, this may be a read error. The V call is TRDV2, the J call TRDJ3; D is perhaps TRDD3 (6 bases). With 3 bases removed from V and 0 bases from J, the gap between germline ends came to 20 bases. The CDR3 runs 20 residues. Germline values: CDR1 GEAIGNYY, CDR2 EKD. Written as DNA, the CDR3 is TGTGCCTGTGACGGTGTTGGTGGGGGTACTAGCTCCTGGGACACCCGACAGATGTTTTTC. It codes for CACDGVGGGTSSWDTRQMFF.

This clone was observed a few times. With a far larger clone one base away, a read error is the likely cause. The same CDR3 also results from other DNA sequences found in this sample. This chain links TRDV2 with TRDJ3; 7 bases agree with TRDD3. This CDR3 comprises 18 residues. Looked up from germline, CDR1 is GEAIGNYY and CDR2 is EKD. J lost 0 bases, V lost 0 bases, and 4 bases had no gene match. In DNA, the CDR3 is TGTGCCTGTGACACCGTGCTGGGGGGCTCCTGGGACACCCGACAGATGTTTTTC. Amino acid sequence: CACDTVLGGSWDTRQMFF.

This clone was recorded many times. A far larger clone is a single base away, which makes a read error likely. The chain joins TRDV2 to TRDJ1, with 9 bases aligning to TRDD3. Per germline, CDR1 GEAIGNYY and CDR2 EKD. This CDR3 has 14 residues. J gave up 2 bases and V 2 bases, and 2 bases lay outside the gene matches. CDR3 sequence: CACDMLGDTDKLIF. The CDR3 DNA is TGTGCCTGTGACATGCTGGGGGATACCGATAAACTCATCTTT.

Note on this clone: A single base separates this from a much larger clone, so it may be a read error. The sample contains more than one DNA sequence encoding this CDR3. The chain employs TRDV2 and TRDJ3; 10 nucleotides align to TRDD3. The germline V gene encodes CDR1 GEAIGNYY and CDR2 EKD. The trim removed 3 bases at V and 0 bases at J, leaving 4 bases unmatched. The CDR3 has 18 residues. For the CDR3, the DNA is TGTGCCTGTGACCGCTGGGGGATAAGCTCCTGGGACACCCGACAGATGTTTTTC. This encodes CACDRWGISSWDTRQMFF.

In the case of this clone: A read error likely explains this, since a far larger clone differs by one base. The identical CDR3 is also encoded by other nucleotide sequences in the sample. The chain recombines TRDV2 with TRDJ3; 11 bases match TRDD3. CDR3 length equals 19 residues. CDR1 GEAIGNYY and CDR2 EKD come from the germline V gene. DNA for the CDR3: TGTGCCTGCGACACTGGGGGATATGGGAGCTCCTGGGACACCCGACAGATGTTTTTC. Amino acid sequence: CACDTGGYGSSWDTRQMFF.

In its sample, this clone ranks as medium-sized. The rearrangement joins TRDV2 to TRDJ3, with D possibly TRDD3 on 5 matching bases. With 0 bases removed from V and 0 bases from J, the gap between germline ends came to 11 bases. Germline CDR1 reads GEAIGNYY; CDR2 reads EKD. CDR3 length: 18 amino acids. The CDR3 DNA sequence: TGTGCCTGTGACACCGTTCCGGGGAGCTCCTGGGACACCCGACAGATGTTTTTC. Protein sequence: CACDTVPGSSWDTRQMFF.

This clone has just a few counts. The protein that TCRdb holds for this DNA derives from a much larger clone and differs from the translated DNA at residue 6, which likely indicates a read error; the protein shown here is translated from the DNA. The chain employs TRDV2 and TRDJ3, with D hard to call. The CDR3 contains 18 residues. Germline V gene sequence: CDR1 GEAIGNYY, CDR2 EKD. V shed 0 bases and J shed 0 bases, with 11 bases lying between them. The CDR3 is CACDTEGSSSWDTRQMFF. The CDR3, as DNA: TGTGCCTGTGACACCGAGGGCTCTAGCTCCTGGGACACCCGACAGATGTTTTTC.

Points on this clone: The protein held in TCRdb is that of a much larger clone and does not match this DNA's translation at residue 15, likely because of a read error; the protein shown is translated from the DNA. The V and J genes are TRDV2 and TRDJ3; 9 bases agree with TRDD3. CDR3 length equals 20 residues. Looked up from germline, CDR1 is GEAIGNYY and CDR2 is EKD. The CDR3 nucleotides read TGTGCCTGTGACTCCGTACTGGGGGACCCCAGCTCCTGGGACGCCCGACAGATGTTTTTC. This encodes CACDSVLGDPSSWDARQMFF.

This clone is deemed medium-sized. The rearrangement links TRDV2 to TRDJ2; 7 positions match TRDD3. J gave up 5 bases and V 0 bases, and 5 bases lay outside the gene matches. CDR1 and CDR2 from the germline V gene are GEAIGNYY and EKD. The CDR3 spans 15 residues. The CDR3 sequence: CACDTWGSDTAQLFF. CDR3 DNA sequence: TGTGCCTGTGACACCTGGGGGAGCGATACAGCACAACTCTTCTTT.